These 13 T cell receptor beta chains came from one sample sequenced in a study of cytomegalovirus exposure and HLA in healthy donors. PCR involved 60 Vbeta and 13 Jbeta primers. Sequencing used immunoSEQ multiplex PCR; TCRdb keeps in-frame clones, though not all of them. Altogether roughly 110,000 clones are present, 82% being singletons, with the ten largest covering roughly 2.5%. The sequencing input was PBMCs. Receptors originate from a woman aged 18-29 years in good health and CMV-seronegative.

The V call is TRBV6-6, the J call TRBJ2-7; a weak D match, TRBD1 (5 bases). The CDR3 has 13 amino acids. Germline V gene sequence: CDR1 MNHNY, CDR2 SVGAGI (reference sequence). The V end was cut by 2 bases, the J end by 0 bases, with 5 bases between. CDR3 in DNA: TGTGCCAGCAGTTACGACAGCTCCTACGAGCAGTACGTC. Protein product: CASSYDSSYEQYV.

By sample share, this clone is medium-sized. V and J are TRBV5-4 and TRBJ2-3, with D possibly TRBD2 on 6 matching bases. V was clipped by 4 bases and J by 4 bases, with 13 bases between them. The CDR3 extends over 14 amino acids. Per the germline V gene, CDR1 is SGHNT and CDR2 is YYREEE (reference sequence). CDR3: CASSRAGDADTQYF. CDR3 DNA: TGTGCCAGCAGCCGAGCGGGTGATGCAGATACGCAGTATTTT.

This chain uses TRBV19 with TRBJ2-2, with D possibly TRBD1 on 6 matching bases. With 5 bases removed from V and 0 bases from J, the gap between germline ends came to 7 bases. This CDR3 is built from 14 residues. Germline V CDR1 and CDR2: LNHDA, SQIVND (reference sequence). The CDR3 DNA is TGTGCCAGTAGTTACAGGGCGAACACCGGGGAGCTGTTTTTT. Its protein is CASSYRANTGELFF.

Remarks on this clone: Germline is not matched at one junction end, which may reflect a read error. The V gene is TRBV27, the J gene TRBJ1-2, with D tentatively TRBD1 (5 bases). The germline V gene encodes CDR1 MNHEY and CDR2 SMNVEV (reference sequence). The CDR3 covers 12 residues. Here the CDR3 DNA reads TGTGCCAGCAGTTATAGGGGTGATGGCTGCACCTTC. Translation: CASSYRGDGCTF.

V is TRBV7-9 and J is TRBJ2-2; 7 positions agree with TRBD1. J was trimmed by 6 bases and V by 5 bases; bases with no gene match: 9. CDR1 and CDR2 (germline): SEHNR, FQNEAQ (reference sequence). The CDR3 has 15 amino acids. CDR3 region: CASSDVDRAAGELFF. The CDR3 nucleotides are TGTGCCAGCAGCGACGTAGACAGGGCGGCCGGGGAGCTGTTTTTT.

The chain couples TRBV6-5 to TRBJ1-2; no firm D call. The length of the CDR3 is 14 residues. Trimming pared 0 bases from V and 4 bases from J, leaving 9 bases between. The germline CDR1 and CDR2 sequences are MNHEY and SVGAGI. Here the CDR3 reads CASSYSNSRYGYTF. The DNA for the CDR3 is TGTGCCAGCAGTTACTCGAACAGTCGCTATGGCTACACCTTC.

This rearrangement joins TRBV29-1 to TRBJ1-1; TRBD1 is a possible D gene (6 bases). Trimming removed 4 bases at V and 5 bases at J, with 14 bases between. The CDR3 loop spans 13 amino acids. CDR1 and CDR2 from the germline V gene are SQVTM and ANQGSEA. The CDR3 nucleotides are TGCAGCGTTGCAGTACAGGGTGGGACTGAAGCTTTCTTT. Its translation is CSVAVQGGTEAFF. The whole variable domain, remainder taken from reference TRBV29-1 and TRBJ1-1, is SAVISQKPSRDICQRGTSLTIQCQVDSQVTMMFWYRQQPGQSLTLIATANQGSEATYESGFVIDKFPISRPNLTFSTLTVSNMSPEDSSIYLCSVAVQGGTEAFFGQGTRLTVV.

The CDR3 DNA sequence: TGCGCCAGCAGCGCAGCCCCCACGACAGGGGCTGGAAACACCATATATTTT. Protein: CASSAAPTTGAGNTIYF. The V call is TRBV5-1, the J call TRBJ1-3; 8 positions match TRBD1. The CDR3 loop spans 17 amino acids. Germline loops: CDR1 SGHRS, CDR2 YFSETQ. Trimming removed 4 bases from V and 2 bases from J; junction bases left unmatched: 11.

The rearrangement joins TRBV7-7 to TRBJ2-5; 9 positions agree with TRBD1. The CDR3 is made up of 14 amino acids. The germline CDR1 and CDR2 sequences are SSHAT and FNYEAQ (reference sequence). V lost 1 base and J lost 5; bases outside the gene matches: 2. In DNA form, the CDR3 reads TGTGCCAGCAGCTTAGGGGGACAGGGTGAGACCCAGTACTTC. This gives the protein CASSLGGQGETQYF.

This clone has only a few counts. CDR3 nucleotide sequence: TGTGCCAGCAGTGGCAACAGATACACCGGGGAGCTGTTTTTT. This sequence encodes CASSGNRYTGELFF. V and J are TRBV2 and TRBJ2-2; no firm D call. The germline V gene has CDR1 SNHLY and CDR2 FYNNEI. The CDR3 is made up of 14 amino acids. With 4 bases removed from V and 3 bases from J, the gap between germline ends came to 9 bases.

The gene calls are TRBV2 and TRBJ1-1; 9 bases fit TRBD1. CDR3 length: 16 amino acids. Germline V lookup: CDR1 SNHLY, CDR2 FYNNEI. V lost 3 bases and J lost 3; bases outside the gene matches: 8. The CDR3 DNA reads as TGTGCCAGCAGTGATACGGGGCACAGGGGGCACACTGAAGCTTTCTTT. The encoded protein is CASSDTGHRGHTEAFF.

For the CDR3, the DNA is TGTGCCAGCTCACCAGACAGCTATGGCTACACCTTC. Translation gives CASSPDSYGYTF. The chain employs TRBV18 and TRBJ1-2; perhaps TRBD1 as D (5 bases). CDR1 KGHSH and CDR2 LQKENI come from the germline V gene. V was clipped by 2 bases and J by 4 bases, with 5 bases between them. CDR3 length: 12 amino acids.

The chain carries TRBV10-3 and TRBJ2-5, with 10 bases fitting TRBD1. J lost 4 bases, V lost 10 bases, and 12 bases had no gene match. The CDR3 is made up of 15 amino acids. Germline V lookup: CDR1 ENHRY, CDR2 SYGVKD. CDR3 sequence: CATRTGGSIGETQYF. The DNA for the CDR3 is TGTGCCACCAGGACAGGGGGTTCGATAGGAGAGACCCAGTACTTC.